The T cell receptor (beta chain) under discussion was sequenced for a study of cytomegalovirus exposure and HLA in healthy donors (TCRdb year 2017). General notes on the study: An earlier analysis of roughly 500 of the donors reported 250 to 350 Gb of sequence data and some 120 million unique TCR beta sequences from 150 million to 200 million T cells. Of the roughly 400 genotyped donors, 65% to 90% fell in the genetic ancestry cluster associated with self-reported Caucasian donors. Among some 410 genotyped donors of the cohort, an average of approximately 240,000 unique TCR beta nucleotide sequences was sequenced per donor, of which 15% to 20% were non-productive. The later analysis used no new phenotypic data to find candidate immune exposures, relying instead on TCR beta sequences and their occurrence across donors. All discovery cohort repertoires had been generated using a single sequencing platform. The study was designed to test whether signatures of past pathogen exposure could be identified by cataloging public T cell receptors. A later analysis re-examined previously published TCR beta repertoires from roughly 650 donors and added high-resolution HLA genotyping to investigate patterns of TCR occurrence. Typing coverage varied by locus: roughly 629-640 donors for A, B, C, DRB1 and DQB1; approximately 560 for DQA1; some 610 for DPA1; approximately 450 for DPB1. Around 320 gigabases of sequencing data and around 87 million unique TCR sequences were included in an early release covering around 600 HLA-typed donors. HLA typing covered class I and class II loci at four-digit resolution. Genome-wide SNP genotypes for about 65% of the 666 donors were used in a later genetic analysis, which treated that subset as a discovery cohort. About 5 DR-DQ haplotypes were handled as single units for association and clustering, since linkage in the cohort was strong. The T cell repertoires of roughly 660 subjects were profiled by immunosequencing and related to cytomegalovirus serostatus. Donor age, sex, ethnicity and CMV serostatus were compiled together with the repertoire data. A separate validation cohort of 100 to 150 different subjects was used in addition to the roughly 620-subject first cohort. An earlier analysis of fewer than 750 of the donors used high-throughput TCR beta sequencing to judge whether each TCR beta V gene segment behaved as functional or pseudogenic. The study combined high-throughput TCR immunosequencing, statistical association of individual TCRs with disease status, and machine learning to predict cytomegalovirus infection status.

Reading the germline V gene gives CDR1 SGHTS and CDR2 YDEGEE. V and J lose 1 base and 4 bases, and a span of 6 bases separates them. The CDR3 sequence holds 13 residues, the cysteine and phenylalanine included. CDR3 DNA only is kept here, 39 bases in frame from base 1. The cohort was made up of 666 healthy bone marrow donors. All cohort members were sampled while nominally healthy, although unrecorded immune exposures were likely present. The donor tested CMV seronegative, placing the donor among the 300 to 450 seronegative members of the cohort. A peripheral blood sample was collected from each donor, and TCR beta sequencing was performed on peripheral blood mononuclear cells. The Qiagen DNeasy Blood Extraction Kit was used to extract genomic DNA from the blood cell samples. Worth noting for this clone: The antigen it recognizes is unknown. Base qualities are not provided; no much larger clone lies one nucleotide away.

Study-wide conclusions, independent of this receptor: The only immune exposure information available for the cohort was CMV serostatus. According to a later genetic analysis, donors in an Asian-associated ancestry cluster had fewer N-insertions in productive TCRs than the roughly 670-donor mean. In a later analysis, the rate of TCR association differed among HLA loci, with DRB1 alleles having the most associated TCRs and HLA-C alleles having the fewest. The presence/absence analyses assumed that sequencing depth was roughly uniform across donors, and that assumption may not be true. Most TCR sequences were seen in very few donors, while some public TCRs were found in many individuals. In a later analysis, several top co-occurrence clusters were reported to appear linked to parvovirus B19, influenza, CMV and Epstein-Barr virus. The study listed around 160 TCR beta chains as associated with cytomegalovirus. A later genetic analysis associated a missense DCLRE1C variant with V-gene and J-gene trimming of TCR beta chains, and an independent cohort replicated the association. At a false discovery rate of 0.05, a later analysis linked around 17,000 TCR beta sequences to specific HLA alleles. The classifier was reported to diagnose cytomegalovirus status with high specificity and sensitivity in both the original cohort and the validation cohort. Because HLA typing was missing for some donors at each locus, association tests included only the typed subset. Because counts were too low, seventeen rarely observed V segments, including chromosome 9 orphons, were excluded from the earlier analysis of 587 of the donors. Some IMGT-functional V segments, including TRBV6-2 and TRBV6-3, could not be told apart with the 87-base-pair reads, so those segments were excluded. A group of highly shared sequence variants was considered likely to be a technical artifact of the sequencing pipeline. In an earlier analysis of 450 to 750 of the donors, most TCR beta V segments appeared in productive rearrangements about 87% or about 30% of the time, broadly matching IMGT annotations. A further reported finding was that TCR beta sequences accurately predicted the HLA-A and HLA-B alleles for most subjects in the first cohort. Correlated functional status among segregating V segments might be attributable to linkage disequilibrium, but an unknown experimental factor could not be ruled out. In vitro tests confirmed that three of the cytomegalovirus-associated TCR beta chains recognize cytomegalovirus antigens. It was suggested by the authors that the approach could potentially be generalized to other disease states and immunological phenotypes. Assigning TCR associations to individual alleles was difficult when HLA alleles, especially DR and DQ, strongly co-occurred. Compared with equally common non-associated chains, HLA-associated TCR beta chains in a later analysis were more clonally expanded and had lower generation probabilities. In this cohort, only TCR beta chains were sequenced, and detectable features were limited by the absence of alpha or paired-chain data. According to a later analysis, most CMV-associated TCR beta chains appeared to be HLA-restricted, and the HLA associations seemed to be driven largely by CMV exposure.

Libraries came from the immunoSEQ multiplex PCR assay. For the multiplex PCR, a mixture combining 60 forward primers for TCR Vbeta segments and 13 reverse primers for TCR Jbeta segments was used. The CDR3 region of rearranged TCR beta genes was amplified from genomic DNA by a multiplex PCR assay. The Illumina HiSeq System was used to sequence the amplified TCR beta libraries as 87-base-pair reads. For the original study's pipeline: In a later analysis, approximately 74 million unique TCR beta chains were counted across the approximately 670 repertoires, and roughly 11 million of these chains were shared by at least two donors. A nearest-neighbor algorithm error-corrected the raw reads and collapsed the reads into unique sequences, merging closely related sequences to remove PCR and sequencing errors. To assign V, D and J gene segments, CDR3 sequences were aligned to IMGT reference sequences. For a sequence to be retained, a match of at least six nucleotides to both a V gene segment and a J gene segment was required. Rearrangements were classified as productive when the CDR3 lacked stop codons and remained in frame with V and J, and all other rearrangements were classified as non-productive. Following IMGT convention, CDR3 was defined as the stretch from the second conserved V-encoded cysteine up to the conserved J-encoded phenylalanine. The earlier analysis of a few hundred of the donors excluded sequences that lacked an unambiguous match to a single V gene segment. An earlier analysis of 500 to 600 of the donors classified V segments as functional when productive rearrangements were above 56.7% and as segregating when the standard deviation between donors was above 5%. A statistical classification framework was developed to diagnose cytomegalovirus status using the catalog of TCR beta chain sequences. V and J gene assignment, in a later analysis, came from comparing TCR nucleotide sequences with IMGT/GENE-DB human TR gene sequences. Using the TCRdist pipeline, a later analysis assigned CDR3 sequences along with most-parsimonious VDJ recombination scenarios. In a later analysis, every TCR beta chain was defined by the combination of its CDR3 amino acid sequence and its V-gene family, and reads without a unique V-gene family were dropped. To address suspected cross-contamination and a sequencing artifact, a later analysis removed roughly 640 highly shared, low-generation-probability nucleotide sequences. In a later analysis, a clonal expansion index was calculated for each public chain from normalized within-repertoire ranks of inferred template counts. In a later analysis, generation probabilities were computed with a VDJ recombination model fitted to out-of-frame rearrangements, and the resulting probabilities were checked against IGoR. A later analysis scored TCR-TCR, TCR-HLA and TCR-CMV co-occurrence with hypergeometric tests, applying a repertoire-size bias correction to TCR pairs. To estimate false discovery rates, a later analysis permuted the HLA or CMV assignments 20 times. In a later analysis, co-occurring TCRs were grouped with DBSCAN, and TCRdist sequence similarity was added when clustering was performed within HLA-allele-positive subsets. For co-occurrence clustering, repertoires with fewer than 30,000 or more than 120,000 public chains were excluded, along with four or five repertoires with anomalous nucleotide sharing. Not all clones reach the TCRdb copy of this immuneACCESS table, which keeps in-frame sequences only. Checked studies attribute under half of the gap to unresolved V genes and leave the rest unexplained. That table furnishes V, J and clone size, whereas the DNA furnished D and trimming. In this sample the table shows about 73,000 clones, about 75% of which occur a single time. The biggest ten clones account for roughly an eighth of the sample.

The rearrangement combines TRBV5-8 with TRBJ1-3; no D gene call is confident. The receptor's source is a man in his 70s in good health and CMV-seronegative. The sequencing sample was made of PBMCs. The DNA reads TGTGCCAGCAGCTTGATGAGCGGAAACACCATATATTTT. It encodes CASSLMSGNTIYF.